These T cell receptor beta chains were read from a single sample in a study of CD8+CD57+ T cells in acquired aplastic anemia. TCRdb fed the reads into MiXCR, producing one record per CDR3 protein. The table shows around 290,000 distinct CDR3 sequences, with 45% to 65% occurring only once. Specimen: sorted CD4+, CD8+, or CD8+CD57+ T cells (not recorded which) from PBMCs. The origin of the receptors is a human donor with aplastic anemia. Both conserved end residues are part of each CDR3. The order of the fields is J gene, clone size, D gene, V gene, CDR3 protein, CDR3 DNA. The D gene is left open where the match is weak. Size tells how often a clone was seen (once, few, many) or the class of an expanded clone, and some rows leave it out.

>TRBJ2-7|-|TRBD1|TRBV19
CASSILGQSYEQYF
TGTGCCAGTAGTATCTTGGGACAGTCCTACGAGCAGTACTTC
>TRBJ1-6|-|TRBD1|TRBV19
CASSIGTGVVNSPLHF
TGTGCCAGTAGTATTGGAACAGGGGTGGTGAATTCACCCCTCCACTTT
>TRBJ2-7|-|-|TRBV3-1
CASRESAGSSYEQYF
TGTGCCAGCAGGGAGTCCGCTGGGAGCTCCTACGAGCAGTACTTC
>TRBJ2-2|-|-|TRBV7-3
CASSLLIGGELFF
TGTGCCAGCAGCTTACTCATCGGCGGGGAGCTGTTTTTT
>TRBJ2-3|many|-|TRBV7-3
CASSLKGTDTQYF
TGTGCCAGCAGCTTAAAAGGCACAGATACGCAGTATTTT
>TRBJ1-2|-|-|TRBV29-1
CSARDTYGYTF
TGCAGCGCAAGGGACACCTATGGCTACACCTTC
>TRBJ1-1|-|TRBD1|TRBV7-8
CASSQRQGDTEAFF
TGTGCCAGCAGCCAACGACAGGGGGATACTGAAGCTTTCTTT
>TRBJ2-1|many|-|TRBV10-3
CAISVVGGEVEQFF
TGTGCCATCAGTGTGGTGGGAGGAGAGGTTGAGCAGTTCTTC
>TRBJ1-1|-|-|TRBV29-1
CSVETDNTEAFF
TGCAGCGTCGAGACAGACAACACTGAAGCTTTCTTT
>TRBJ2-2|many|-|TRBV5-1
CASSSNGGMRTGELFF
TGCGCCAGCAGCTCGAACGGGGGAATGAGGACCGGGGAGCTGTTTTTT
>TRBJ1-1|-|-|TRBV10-3
CAISDWGQYTEAFF
TGTGCCATCAGTGATTGGGGACAATACACTGAAGCTTTCTTT
>TRBJ2-5|-|TRBD2|TRBV7-2
CASSSLRAGGSDF
TGTGCCAGCAGCTCCTTGAGAGCGGGGGGGTCCGACTTC
>TRBJ2-3|many|-|TRBV5-8
CASSFSGSDTQYF
TGTGCCAGCAGCTTCTCGGGGTCGGATACGCAGTATTTT
>TRBJ1-1|once|TRBD1|TRBV19
CASSLRTGNEAFF
TGTGCCAGTAGTCTAAGGACAGGGAATGAAGCTTTCTTT
>TRBJ2-1|-|-|TRBV19
CASSRLVAYNEQFF
TGTGCCAGTAGCCGACTAGTCGCCTACAATGAGCAGTTCTTC
>TRBJ2-1|many|-|TRBV7-9
CASSLGRGGNEQFF
TGTGCCAGCAGCTTAGGGAGGGGTGGGAATGAGCAGTTCTTC
>TRBJ2-1|-|TRBD1|TRBV7-8
CASSLGQGAMFEQFF
TGTGCCAGCAGCTTAGGACAGGGGGCGATGTTTGAGCAGTTCTTC
>TRBJ1-6|few|TRBD1|TRBV6-5
CASSYSVQGGSPLHF
TGTGCCAGCAGTTACTCGGTACAGGGGGGCTCACCCCTCCACTTT
>TRBJ2-7|-|-|TRBV7-9
CASSLAGGSFYEQYF
TGCGCCAGCAGCCTCGCCGGGGGATCCTTCTACGAGCAGTACTTC
>TRBJ1-4|-|-|TRBV10-3
CAISAGATNEKLFF
TGTGCCATCAGTGCAGGGGCAACGAATGAAAAACTGTTTTTT
>TRBJ2-2|-|-|TRBV5-1
CASRGAAGGTGELFF
TGCGCCAGCAGAGGTGCGGCCGGTGGTACCGGGGAGCTGTTTTTT
>TRBJ2-1|-|-|TRBV20-1
CSAREGIYYNEQFF
TGCAGTGCTAGAGAGGGAATTTACTACAATGAGCAGTTCTTC
>TRBJ2-5|many|-|TRBV12-3/TRBV12-4
CASSLFPRETQYF
TGTGCCAGCAGTTTATTTCCCCGGGAGACCCAGTACTTC
>TRBJ2-3|few|TRBD2|TRBV7-3
CASSLAGGIRDTQYF
TGTGCCAGCAGCTTAGCGGGGGGGATAAGAGATACGCAGTATTTT
>TRBJ2-7|-|TRBD2|TRBV7-2
CASSHTGTSGRFDEQYF
TGTGCCAGCAGCCATACCGGGACTAGCGGGAGGTTCGACGAGCAGTACTTC
>TRBJ2-7|-|-|TRBV12-3/TRBV12-4
CASRVNEQYF
TGTGCCAGCAGGGTCAACGAGCAGTACTTC
>TRBJ2-7|many|TRBD2|TRBV7-9
CASSLAGGYEQYF
TGTGCCAGCAGCTTGGCCGGGGGGTACGAGCAGTACTTC
>TRBJ1-5|few|-|TRBV2
CASRDRVGQPQHF
TGTGCCAGCAGAGACAGAGTGGGTCAGCCCCAGCATTTT
>TRBJ2-7|many|TRBD2|TRBV20-1
CSASRGRGTSGRAYEQYF
TGCAGTGCTAGTAGGGGGCGCGGGACTAGCGGGAGGGCTTACGAGCAGTACTTC
>TRBJ2-2|-|-|TRBV5-1
CATAGELFF
TGCGCCACCGCCGGGGAGCTGTTTTTT
>TRBJ1-3|-|-|TRBV6-5
CASSPALSGNTIYF
TGTGCCAGCAGTCCGGCCCTCTCTGGAAACACCATATATTTT
>TRBJ1-2|many|-|TRBV3-1
CASSQDPWGYTF
TGTGCCAGCAGCCAAGATCCTTGGGGCTACACCTTC
>TRBJ2-2|-|-|TRBV24-1
CATSDLRRDKNTGELFF
TGTGCCACCAGTGATTTGAGGCGGGACAAGAACACCGGGGAGCTGTTTTTT
>TRBJ1-1|-|-|TRBV9
CASSFLIGTEAFF
TGTGCCAGCAGCTTCTTAATAGGCACTGAAGCTTTCTTT
>TRBJ2-1|-|-|TRBV6-1
CASSEGFPRTSSYNEQFF
TGTGCCAGCAGTGAGGGATTTCCTCGTACGAGCTCCTACAATGAGCAGTTCTTC
>TRBJ1-1|-|-|TRBV20-1
CSARVGRTEAFF
TGCAGTGCTAGAGTAGGTAGGACTGAAGCTTTCTTT
>TRBJ2-7|-|TRBD2|TRBV12-3/TRBV12-4
CASSVRWTSGSDEQYF
TGTGCCAGCAGCGTCCGCTGGACTAGCGGGAGCGACGAGCAGTACTTC
>TRBJ1-1|-|-|TRBV25-1
CASPGHSVNTEAFF
TGTGCCAGCCCCGGACATTCTGTGAACACTGAAGCTTTCTTT
>TRBJ2-5|-|-|TRBV11-2
CASSESRHSQETQYF
TGTGCCAGCAGTGAAAGTCGGCACAGCCAAGAGACCCAGTACTTC
>TRBJ2-3|-|TRBD1|TRBV19
CASSLGTANTDTQYF
TGTGCCAGTAGCCTTGGGACAGCTAATACAGATACGCAGTATTTT
>TRBJ2-7|-|-|TRBV7-9
CASSPGLNDYVQYF
TGTGCCAGCAGCCCCGGACTGAACGATTATGTGCAGTACTTC
>TRBJ2-1|-|-|TRBV5-1
CASSPDGPYNEQFF
TGCGCCAGCAGCCCGGATGGCCCCTACAATGAGCAGTTCTTC
>TRBJ2-3|many|TRBD1|TRBV7-8
CASSFHRGRTDTQYF
TGTGCCAGCAGCTTCCACAGGGGGCGTACAGATACGCAGTATTTT
>TRBJ2-5|many|-|TRBV3-1
CASSQGWGTQYF
TGTGCCAGCAGCCAGGGGTGGGGGACCCAGTACTTC
>TRBJ2-1|once|-|TRBV2
CASSELAEQFF
TGTGCCAGCAGTGAATTAGCTGAGCAGTTCTTC